The sequence of this TCR beta chain was determined in a study of post-analysis software for immune sequencing data. Findings of the study overall: Relative to controls, patients with multiple sclerosis showed significantly lower normalized Chao1 diversity. Five TRBV segments were significantly more frequent in patients than in controls. TRBV5-6, TRBV5-1 and TRBV20-1 were among these segments.

This clonotype appeared a few times. As yet, its antigen is unknown. cDNA libraries for TCR beta contained unique molecular identifiers. TCRdb independently ran MiXCR on the PCR reads; one entry per CDR3 protein. The sample has approximately 400,000 distinct CDR3 sequences; around 33% are singletons. V was shortened by 2 bases and J by 0 bases, with 16 bases between the two germline ends. CDR3 length equals 17 residues. Germline CDR1 and CDR2: MNHEY and SVGAGI. Specimen: blood. The chain has TRBV6-5 and TRBJ1-1, with D possibly matching TRBD1 (5 bases). This sequence originates from a girl aged 10 to 17 with multiple sclerosis. For the CDR3, the DNA is TGTGCCAGCAGTTACGCCTACCCCGGGGCTATGAACACTGAAGCTTTCTTT. Protein: CASSYAYPGAMNTEAFF.